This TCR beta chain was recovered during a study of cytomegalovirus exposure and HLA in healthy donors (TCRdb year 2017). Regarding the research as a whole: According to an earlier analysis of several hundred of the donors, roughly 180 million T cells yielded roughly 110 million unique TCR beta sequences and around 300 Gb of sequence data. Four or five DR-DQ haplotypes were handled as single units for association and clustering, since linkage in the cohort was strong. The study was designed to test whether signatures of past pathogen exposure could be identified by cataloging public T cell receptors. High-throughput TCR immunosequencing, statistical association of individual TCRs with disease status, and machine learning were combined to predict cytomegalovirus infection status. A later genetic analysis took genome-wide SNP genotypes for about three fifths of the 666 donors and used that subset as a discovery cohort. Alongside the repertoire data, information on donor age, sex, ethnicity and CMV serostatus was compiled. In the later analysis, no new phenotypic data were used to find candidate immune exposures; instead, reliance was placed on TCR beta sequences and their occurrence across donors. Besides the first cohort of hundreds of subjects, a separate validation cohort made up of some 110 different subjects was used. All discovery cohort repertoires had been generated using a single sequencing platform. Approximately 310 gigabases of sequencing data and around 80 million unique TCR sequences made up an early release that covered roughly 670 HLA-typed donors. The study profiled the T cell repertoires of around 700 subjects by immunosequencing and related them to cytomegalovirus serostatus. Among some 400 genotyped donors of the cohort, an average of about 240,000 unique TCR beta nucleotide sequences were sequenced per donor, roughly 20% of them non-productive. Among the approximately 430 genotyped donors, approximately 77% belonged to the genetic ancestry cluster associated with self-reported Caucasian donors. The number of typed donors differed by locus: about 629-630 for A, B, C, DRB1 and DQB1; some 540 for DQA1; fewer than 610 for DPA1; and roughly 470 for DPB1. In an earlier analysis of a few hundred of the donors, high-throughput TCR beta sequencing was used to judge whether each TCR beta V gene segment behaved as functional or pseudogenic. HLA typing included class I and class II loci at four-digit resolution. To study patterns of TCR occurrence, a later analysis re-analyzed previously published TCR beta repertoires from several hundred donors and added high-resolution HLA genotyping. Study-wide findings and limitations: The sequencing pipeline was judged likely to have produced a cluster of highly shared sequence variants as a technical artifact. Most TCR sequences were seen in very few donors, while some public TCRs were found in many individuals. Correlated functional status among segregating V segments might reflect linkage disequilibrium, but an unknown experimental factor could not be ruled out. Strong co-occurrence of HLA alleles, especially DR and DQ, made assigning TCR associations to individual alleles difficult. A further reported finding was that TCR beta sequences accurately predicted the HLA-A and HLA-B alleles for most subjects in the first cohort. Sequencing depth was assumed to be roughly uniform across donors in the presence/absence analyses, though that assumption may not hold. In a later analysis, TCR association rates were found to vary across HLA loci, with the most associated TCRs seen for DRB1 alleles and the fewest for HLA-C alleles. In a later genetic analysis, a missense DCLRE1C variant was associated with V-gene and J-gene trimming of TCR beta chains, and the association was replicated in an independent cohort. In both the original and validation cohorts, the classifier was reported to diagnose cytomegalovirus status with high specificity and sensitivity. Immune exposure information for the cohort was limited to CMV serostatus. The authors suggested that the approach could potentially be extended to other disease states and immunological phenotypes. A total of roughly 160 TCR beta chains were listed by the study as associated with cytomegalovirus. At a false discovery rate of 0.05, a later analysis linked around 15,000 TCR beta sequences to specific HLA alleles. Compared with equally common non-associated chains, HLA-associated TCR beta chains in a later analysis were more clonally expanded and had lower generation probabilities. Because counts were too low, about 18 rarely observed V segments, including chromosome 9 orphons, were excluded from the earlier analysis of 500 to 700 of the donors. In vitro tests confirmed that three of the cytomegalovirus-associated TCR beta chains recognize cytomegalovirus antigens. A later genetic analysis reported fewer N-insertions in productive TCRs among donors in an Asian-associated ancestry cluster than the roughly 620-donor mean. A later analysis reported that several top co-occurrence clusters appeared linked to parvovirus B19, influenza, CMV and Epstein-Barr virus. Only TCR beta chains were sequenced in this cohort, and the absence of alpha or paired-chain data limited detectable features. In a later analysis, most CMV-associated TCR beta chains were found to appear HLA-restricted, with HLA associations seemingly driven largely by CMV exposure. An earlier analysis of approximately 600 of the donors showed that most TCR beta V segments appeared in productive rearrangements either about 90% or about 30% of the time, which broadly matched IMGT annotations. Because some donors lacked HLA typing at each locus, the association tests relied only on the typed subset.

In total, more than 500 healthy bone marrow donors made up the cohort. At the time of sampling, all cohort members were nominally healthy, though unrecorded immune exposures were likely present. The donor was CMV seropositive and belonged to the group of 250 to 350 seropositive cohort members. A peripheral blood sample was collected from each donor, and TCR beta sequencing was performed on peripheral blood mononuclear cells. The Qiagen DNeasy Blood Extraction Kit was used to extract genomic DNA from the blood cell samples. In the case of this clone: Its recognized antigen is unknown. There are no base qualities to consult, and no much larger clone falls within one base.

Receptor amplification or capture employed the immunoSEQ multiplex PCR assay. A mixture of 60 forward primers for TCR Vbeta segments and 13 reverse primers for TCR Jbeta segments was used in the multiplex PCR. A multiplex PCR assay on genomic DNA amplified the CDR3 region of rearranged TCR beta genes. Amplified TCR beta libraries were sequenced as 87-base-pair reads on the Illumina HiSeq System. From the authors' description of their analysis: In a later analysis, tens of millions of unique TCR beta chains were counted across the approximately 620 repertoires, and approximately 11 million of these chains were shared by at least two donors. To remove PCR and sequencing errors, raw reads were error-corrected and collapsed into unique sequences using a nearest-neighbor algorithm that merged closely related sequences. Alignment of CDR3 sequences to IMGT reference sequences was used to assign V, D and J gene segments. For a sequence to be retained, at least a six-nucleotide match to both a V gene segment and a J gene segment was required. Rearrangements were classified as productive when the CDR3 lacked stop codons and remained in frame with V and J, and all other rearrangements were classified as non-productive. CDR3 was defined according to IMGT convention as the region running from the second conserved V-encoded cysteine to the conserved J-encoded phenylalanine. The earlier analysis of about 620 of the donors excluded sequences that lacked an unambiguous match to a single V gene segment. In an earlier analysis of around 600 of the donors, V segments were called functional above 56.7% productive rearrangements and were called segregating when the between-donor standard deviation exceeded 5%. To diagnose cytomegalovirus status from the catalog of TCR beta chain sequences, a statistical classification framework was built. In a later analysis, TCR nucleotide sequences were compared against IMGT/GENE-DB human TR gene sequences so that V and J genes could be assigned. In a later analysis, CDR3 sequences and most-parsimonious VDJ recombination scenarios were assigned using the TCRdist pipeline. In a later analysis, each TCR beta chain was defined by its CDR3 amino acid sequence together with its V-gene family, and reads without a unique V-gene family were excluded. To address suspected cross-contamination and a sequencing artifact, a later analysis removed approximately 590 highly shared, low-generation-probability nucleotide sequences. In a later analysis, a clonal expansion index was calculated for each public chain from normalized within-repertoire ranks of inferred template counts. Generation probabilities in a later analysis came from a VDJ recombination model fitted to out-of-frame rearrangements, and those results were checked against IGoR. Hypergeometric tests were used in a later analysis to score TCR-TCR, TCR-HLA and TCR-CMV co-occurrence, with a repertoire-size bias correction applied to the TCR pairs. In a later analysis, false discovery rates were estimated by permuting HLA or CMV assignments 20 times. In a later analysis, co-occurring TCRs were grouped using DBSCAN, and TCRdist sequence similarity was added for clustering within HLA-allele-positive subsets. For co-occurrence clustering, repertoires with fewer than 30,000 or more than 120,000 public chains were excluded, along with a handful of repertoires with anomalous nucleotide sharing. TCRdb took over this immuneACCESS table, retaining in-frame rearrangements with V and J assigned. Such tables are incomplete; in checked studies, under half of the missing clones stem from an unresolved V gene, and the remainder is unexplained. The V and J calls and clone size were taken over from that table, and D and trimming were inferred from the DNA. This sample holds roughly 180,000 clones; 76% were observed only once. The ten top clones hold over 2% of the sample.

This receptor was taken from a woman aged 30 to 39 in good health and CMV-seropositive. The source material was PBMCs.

The sequenced DNA is TGTGCCAGCAGCCCAACAGGGTACGAGCAGTACTTC. It encodes CASSPTGYEQYF. The chain joins TRBV6-6 to TRBJ2-7; TRBD1 is a possible D gene, resting on 6 matching bases. Its CDR3 holds 12 amino acids, cysteine through phenylalanine. The only DNA kept is the CDR3, 36 bases in frame from the first base. The germline V gene (reference sequence) supplies CDR1 MNHNY and CDR2 SVGAGI. Trimming costs V 6 bases and J 4 bases, and their ends lie 10 bases apart.